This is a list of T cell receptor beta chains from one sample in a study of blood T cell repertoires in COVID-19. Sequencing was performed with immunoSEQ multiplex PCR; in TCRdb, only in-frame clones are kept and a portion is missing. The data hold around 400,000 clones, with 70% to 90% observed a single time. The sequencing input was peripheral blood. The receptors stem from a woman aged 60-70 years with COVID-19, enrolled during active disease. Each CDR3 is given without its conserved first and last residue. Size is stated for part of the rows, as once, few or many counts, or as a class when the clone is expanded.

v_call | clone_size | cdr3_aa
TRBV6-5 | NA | ASRWTVNYGYT
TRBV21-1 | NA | ASSKALTGSSYNEQF
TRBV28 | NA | ASSLPEAGGNQPQH
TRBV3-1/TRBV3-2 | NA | ASSLKSLAGGGTDTQY
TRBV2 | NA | ASSELRGGTGELF
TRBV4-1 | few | ASSPERGGRETQY
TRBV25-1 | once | ASTPDHAAAYGYT
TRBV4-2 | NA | ASRGTGTMNTEAF
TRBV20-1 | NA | SAPGRTADT
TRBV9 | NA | ASSVGHRGGYEQY
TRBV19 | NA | ASSIAGVSGANVLT
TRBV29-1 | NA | SVLKGDSGGPQY
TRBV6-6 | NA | ASSYSGTGYRDTQY
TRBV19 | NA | ASSIQGQNGYT
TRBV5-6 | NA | ASSLLNRDTEAF
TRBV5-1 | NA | ASGRQGQGSYYT
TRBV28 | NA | ASSWRLRPQH
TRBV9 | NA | ASSVAGQRNYGYT
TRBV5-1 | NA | ASKEEGGYTEAF
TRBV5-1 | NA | ASSFAGAGTEAF
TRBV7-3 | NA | ASTPGTGGKYEQF
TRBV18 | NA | ASSPAGQGVFYGYT
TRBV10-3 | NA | AIRYGEYYGYT
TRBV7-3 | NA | ASSLELGELF
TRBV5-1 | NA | ASRNLEKETQY
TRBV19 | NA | ASSIQGASTEAF
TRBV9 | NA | ASSATMGQQNTEAF
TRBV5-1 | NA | ASSLAGVMSEAF
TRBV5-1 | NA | ASSSGVRGTEAF
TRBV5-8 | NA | ASSTGQGQIAQETQY
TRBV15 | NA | ATSRDLNRAGSTQY
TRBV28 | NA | ASSPDRDYGYT
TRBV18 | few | ASSSAGGPGEKLF
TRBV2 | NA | ASSEGLTASYGYT
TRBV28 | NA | ASSILNSNQPQH
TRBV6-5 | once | ASRSTGATNEKLF
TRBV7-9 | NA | ASSFAGSTDTQY
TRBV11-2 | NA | ASSAQGTGNTIY
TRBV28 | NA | ASSLRPGTSGVSYEQY
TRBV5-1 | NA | ASSLTGPNEKLF
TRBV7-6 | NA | ASSPGRASGQETQY
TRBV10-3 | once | AISGGAGANYGYT
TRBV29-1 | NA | SVVGGRNTGELF
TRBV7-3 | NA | ASSSGGEQY
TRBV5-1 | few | ASSGGLAVPDTQY
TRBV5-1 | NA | ASRMSGGNTEAF
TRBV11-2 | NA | ASSLTGLTYEQY
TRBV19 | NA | ASSVNREGTEAF
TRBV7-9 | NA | ASSHWDRARNTEAF
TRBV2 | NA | ASSVAGNTEAF
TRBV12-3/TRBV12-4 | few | ASSLDRAYEQY
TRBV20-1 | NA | SAGLLSGYT
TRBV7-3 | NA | ASSSPGGNYGYT
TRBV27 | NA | ASSSNRDRGGNTEAF
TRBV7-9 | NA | ASRPPDSGQSYEQY
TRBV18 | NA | AGGGQGNTEAF
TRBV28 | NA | ASRDSLNYGYT
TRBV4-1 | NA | ASSQVGLGRGGSGYT
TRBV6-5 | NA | ASTVGTGFSGELF